The clone carrying this T cell receptor (beta chain) has at least ten counts. V was cut by 5 bases and J by 7 bases, with 20 bases left in between. The CDR3 runs 15 residues. In germline, CDR1 is SGHTA, CDR2 FQGNSA. The data derive from a study of HIV-infected children after antiretroviral therapy interruption. Overall study context: Four children interrupted treatment; four stayed on continuous treatment. Interruption group median age about 9.5 years; continuous group around 8 years.

RNA-based 3' RACE libraries used unique molecular identifiers. Using its own MiXCR run on the 3' RACE reads, TCRdb lists one record per CDR3 protein. The sample comprises about 40,000 distinct CDR3 sequences, 5% to 8% of which are singletons, and approximately 1% rests with the top ten. Indicated treatment: PENTA 11 planned treatment interruption arm or continuous ART arm. At least 24 weeks of at least three-drug ART, in children 2 to 15 years. This rearrangement joins TRBV7-2 to TRBJ1-2; D remains ambiguous. The sample here was CD45RA+ CD4+ T cells from PBMCs, pooled from several time points, taken from a donor given antiretroviral therapy, either interrupted or continuous. The sample's subset: naive CD4+ CD45RA+ CD45RO- T cells. This clonotype was sampled from a pool of human donors with HIV. CDR3 amino acids: CASSVNMDNISGYTF. The CDR3 DNA reads TGTGCCAGCAGCGTTAACATGGATAATATCTCTGGCTACACCTTC.